This is a list of T cell receptor beta chains from one sample in a study of cytomegalovirus exposure and HLA in healthy donors. Clones were sequenced by immunoSEQ multiplex PCR, and TCRdb holds only the in-frame ones, with some missing. The table lists 150,000 to 200,000 clones, 65% to 85% of them singletons. The sequencing sample was made of PBMCs. The receptors stem from a man aged 60 to 69 in good health and CMV-seronegative. Both conserved end residues are part of each CDR3. A D gene is named only where the DNA matches it firmly. Size is stated for part of the rows, as once, few or many counts, or as a class when the clone is expanded.

v_gene,d_gene,abundance,CDR3aa
TRBV9,TRBD2,NA,CASSVGLAAQETQYF
TRBV15,NA,NA,CATSRAQGQGEAFF
TRBV5-4,NA,NA,CASSLAPGTGANVLTF
TRBV2,TRBD1,NA,CASSSRTGIVYEQYF
TRBV7-9,TRBD2,NA,CASTRGGGEVNNEQFF
TRBV29-1,NA,NA,CSGTRPTDTQYF
TRBV29-1,TRBD1,NA,CSARTGGNTEAFF
TRBV5-6,TRBD2,NA,CASSLMGSGGVETQYF
TRBV4-3,NA,NA,CASSLIRRPSHNSPLHF
TRBV6-1,NA,NA,CASSAGEFLTQYF
TRBV11-2,NA,NA,CASSLERTPALGEQYF
TRBV12-5,TRBD1,NA,CASGLRTGARTEAFF
TRBV11-3,NA,once,CASSFPGAEQFF
TRBV5-6,TRBD2,NA,CASTSSGGYEQYF
TRBV27,NA,NA,CASSFGARGGRAYEQYF
TRBV27,NA,NA,CASSSRTRKPQETQYF
TRBV19,TRBD1,NA,CASSTGGPEAFF
TRBV6-1,NA,NA,CASSGTIDINEQFF
TRBV11-2,TRBD1,NA,CASSFGTGAYEQYF
TRBV4-1,NA,NA,CASSQGVASSSYGYTF
TRBV4-3,NA,NA,CASSQEFVGVGSGANVLTF
TRBV5-3,TRBD1,few,CARSLEGTGFHGYTF
TRBV7-7,TRBD2,NA,CASSTIAGGSPETQYF
TRBV28,NA,NA,CATKSGHYGYTF
TRBV9,TRBD2,NA,CASSPGTSGSEQFF
TRBV6-4,NA,NA,CASSQGSPDTQYF
TRBV5-4,TRBD2,NA,CASSLVGRLAVRDEQYF
TRBV6-1,NA,NA,CASSESQGGELFF
TRBV10-3,TRBD1,NA,CASRNLGTGPTEAFF
TRBV14,NA,NA,CASSFLSGPGELFF
TRBV6-5,NA,NA,CASTSRAPGTEAFF
TRBV10-1,NA,NA,CASSEGRGSYNEQFF
TRBV19,TRBD2,NA,CASSALAGGPVDTQYF
TRBV19,TRBD1,NA,CASSIKTGGFSGANVLTF
TRBV28,NA,NA,CASSLPLVPNEKLFF
TRBV19,NA,NA,CASSQKEEYEQYF
TRBV7-8,NA,NA,CASSLGLVSGELFF
TRBV18,NA,few,CASSPLPPGRGSGEQYF
TRBV7-8,NA,NA,CASSFNSDPNEKLFF
TRBV29-1,TRBD1,NA,CSGGQGNYGYTF
TRBV7-9,NA,NA,CASSFGTSENSPLHF
TRBV27,NA,NA,CASSPYGQKLNTEAFF
TRBV19,NA,few,CASSIRAKGEQYF
TRBV19,NA,NA,CASNSARGRNQPQHF
TRBV18,NA,NA,CASSPRSDQETQYF
TRBV6-6,NA,once,CASSRTSGAFF
TRBV19,TRBD1,NA,CASSPTDRRYGYTF
TRBV6-5,TRBD1,few,CASRARQGNSPLHF
TRBV6-1,NA,few,CASSGATGPLSYEQYF